The clone carrying this T cell receptor beta chain has only a few counts. Its antigen remains unidentified. The CDR3 has 18 amino acids. Looked up from germline, CDR1 is LGHNA and CDR2 is YNFKEQ. V was pared by 0 bases and J by 8 bases, with 22 bases between. These data are taken from a study of T cell repertoires in cytomegalovirus infection. Study background: Shared public TCR beta signatures pointed to both CMV infection and a matching HLA type. Study-wide results and caveats: The ex vivo response showed dominance by HLA-C-restricted CMV-specific TCR beta clonotypes.

TCRdb re-derived calls from the reads in MiXCR, one entry per CDR3 protein. The table lists 250,000 to 400,000 distinct CDR3 sequences, 20% to 30% of them singletons. The clonotype comes from a human donor in good health (CMV status not recorded). Some clones in this sample may be carry-over from other donors' samples. This chain connects TRBV4-2 to TRBJ1-4, with TRBD1 as a possible D gene (6 bases). Sequencing used cultured PBMCs, obtained from culture after CMV antigen stimulation. The CDR3 loop is CASSQDGGQGRPWEKLFF. In DNA, the CDR3 is TGTGCCAGCAGCCAAGATGGGGGGCAGGGACGCCCCTGGGAAAAACTGTTTTTT.